The entry below gives a single TCR beta chain sequence along with its context. Its recognized antigen is unknown. The sample holds no much larger clone one base away, and base qualities are not on file. The data were taken from a study of T cells in Graves' hyperthyroidism and ophthalmopathy (dated by TCRdb to about 2019). About the investigation overall: Peripheral blood was collected at initial diagnosis, before any treatment. A discovery cohort of fewer than 110 patients, roughly 45 with Graves' ophthalmopathy and about 60 with stable Graves' hyperthyroidism, was used to find distinguishing TCR V-J signatures. Whether ophthalmopathy could be predicted prospectively was tested in an independent validation cohort made up of under 20 hyperthyroidism patients plus 17 patients who later progressed to ophthalmopathy. The 80 to 100 discovery patients were randomly divided into training and test sets at a 7:3 ratio. In addition, the study compared T-cell repertoires in thyroid tissue and in blood from five to seven Graves' hyperthyroidism patients. After blood sampling, hyperthyroidism patients were treated with methimazole at a starting dose of 30 mg daily, and ophthalmopathy patients were treated with high-dose intravenous methylprednisolone. The paper reports TCR Vbeta CDR3 sequencing of about 140 peripheral blood samples: some 44 ophthalmopathy, fewer than 85 hyperthyroidism and 17 progressor patients. Study-wide findings and limitations: Blood samples also contained most of the expanded thyroid clonotypes (frequency above 0.001), which suggests that blood repertoires may reflect thyroid immune responses. Ophthalmopathy was separated from stable hyperthyroidism by a 13 V-J signature model, with about 86% sensitivity and approximately 81% specificity obtained in cross-validation and 80%/75% obtained in testing. In validation, progression to ophthalmopathy was predicted by the model with around 70% sensitivity and 72% to 80% specificity, a median of around 6.5 months before onset. No statistical method was used to set the sample size in advance, and investigators knew the group allocation.

The CDR3, cysteine through phenylalanine, is 15 amino acids long. Only the CDR3 portion is preserved as DNA: 45 bases, with reading frame beginning at the first base. At the junction V is shortened by 4 bases and J by 9 bases; bases outside the gene matches: 6. In the germline V gene (reference sequence), CDR1 corresponds to SGHNT and CDR2 to YYREEE. TCR beta CDR3 regions were amplified from RNA transcripts. The first round of RT-PCR for the TCR CDR3 was performed with the HTBI primer set and the Qiagen OneStep RT-PCR kit. Libraries were constructed in a second round of multiplex PCR, after which size selection and purification were performed. Libraries were sequenced paired-end with 100 bp reads on an Illumina HiSeq2000. In the original analysis: SOAPnuke was used to process the raw data, with reads discarded if the reads contained adapters or uncalled bases, had a mean Phred below 15, or lacked an exact constant-primer or identifier match. COPE v1.2.5 was used to merge high-quality paired reads, and clonotypes were defined as unique nucleotide sequences. Clonotypes were aligned to IMGT TRBV, TRBD and TRBJ reference segments using MiTCR v1.1. The analysis was restricted to V-J combinations with a frequency above 0.0001, which together covered 99.2% of the repertoires. A TCS score was defined as the ratio of F50 (clonal expansion) to E x V (chaos), with BLOSUM62-based TCRdist applied between CDR3 peptides within each V-J. Welch's t-statistics and random forest reduced some 510 V-J features to fewer than 15, which were used in a naive Bayes classifier (R e1071). The raw public reads went through TCRdb reprocessing: fastp at Q25, MiXCR clone calling, in-frame beta chains kept. One record per CDR3 amino acid sequence lists the most common genes and DNA. The V and J calls were determined by TCRdb, not by the authors. For this sample the table gives some 490,000 distinct CDR3 sequences, of which roughly 15% were detected only once. The ten largest clonotypes hold 29% of the sample.

In the ophthalmopathy patients, disease was moderately to severely active, with a Clinical Activity Score of 3 or more, a NOSPECS grade of 4 or more, and a duration of less than 3 months. Patients with uncontrolled infections, other autoimmune diseases, pregnancy or lactation were excluded. Diagnoses were established on the basis of clinical symptoms, serum thyroxine and TRAb, thyroid ultrasound, and orbital computed tomography. PBMCs were isolated from 10 ml of fresh peripheral blood by Ficoll-Paque density gradient centrifugation. Total RNA was extracted using Trizol reagent, and RNA quality was assessed on an Agilent 2100 Bioanalyzer.

This sequence uses TRBV5-4 and TRBJ1-6; TRBD1 lines up with 11 middle nucleotides. The sequenced sample consisted of blood. The receptor comes from a woman between 25 and 40 years old with Graves' ophthalmopathy. In nucleotides, the sequence is TGTGCCAGCAGCCCGGACAGGGGGCAGGGTTCACCCCTCCACTTT. Its translation reads: CASSPDRGQGSPLHF.